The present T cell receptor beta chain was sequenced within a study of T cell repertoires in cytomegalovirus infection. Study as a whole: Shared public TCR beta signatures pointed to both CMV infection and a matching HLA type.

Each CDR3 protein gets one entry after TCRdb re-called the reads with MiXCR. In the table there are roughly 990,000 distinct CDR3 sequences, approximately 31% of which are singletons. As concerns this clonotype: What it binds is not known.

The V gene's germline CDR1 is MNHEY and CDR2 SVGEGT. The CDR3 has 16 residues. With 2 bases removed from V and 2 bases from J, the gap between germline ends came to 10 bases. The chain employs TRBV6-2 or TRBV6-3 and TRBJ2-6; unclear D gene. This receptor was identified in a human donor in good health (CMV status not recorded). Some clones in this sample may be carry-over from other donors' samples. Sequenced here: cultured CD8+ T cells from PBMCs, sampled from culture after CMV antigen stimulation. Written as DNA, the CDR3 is TGTGCCAGCAGTTACAACGTTAGGACTGGGGCCAACGTCCTGACTTTC. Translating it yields CASSYNVRTGANVLTF.